The clone carrying this TCR beta chain was counted at least ten times. The data were obtained in a study of T cells in Graves' hyperthyroidism and ophthalmopathy. TCR beta CDR3 regions were amplified from RNA transcripts. The HTBI primer set was used in a first-round RT-PCR of the TCR CDR3. TCRdb reprocessed the multiplex PCR reads with MiXCR, giving one entry per CDR3 protein. The data show approximately 690,000 distinct CDR3 sequences, with 20% to 25% seen just once and about 35% held by the top ten. The CDR3 runs 16 residues. The J segment lost 3 bases and the V segment lost 5 bases, leaving 10 bases of the junction unmatched. The diagnoses drew upon clinical symptoms, serum thyroxine and TRAb, thyroid ultrasound and orbital computed tomography.

The sequence derives from a man aged 30-40 years with Graves' ophthalmopathy. The chain has TRBV12-3 or TRBV12-4 and TRBJ2-3, with 8 nucleotides matching TRBD2. The sequenced sample consisted of blood. This chain's CDR3 is CASSPKGTRGTDTQYF. In DNA, the CDR3 is TGTGCCAGCAGTCCTAAAGGGACTAGGGGGACAGATACGCAGTATTTT.